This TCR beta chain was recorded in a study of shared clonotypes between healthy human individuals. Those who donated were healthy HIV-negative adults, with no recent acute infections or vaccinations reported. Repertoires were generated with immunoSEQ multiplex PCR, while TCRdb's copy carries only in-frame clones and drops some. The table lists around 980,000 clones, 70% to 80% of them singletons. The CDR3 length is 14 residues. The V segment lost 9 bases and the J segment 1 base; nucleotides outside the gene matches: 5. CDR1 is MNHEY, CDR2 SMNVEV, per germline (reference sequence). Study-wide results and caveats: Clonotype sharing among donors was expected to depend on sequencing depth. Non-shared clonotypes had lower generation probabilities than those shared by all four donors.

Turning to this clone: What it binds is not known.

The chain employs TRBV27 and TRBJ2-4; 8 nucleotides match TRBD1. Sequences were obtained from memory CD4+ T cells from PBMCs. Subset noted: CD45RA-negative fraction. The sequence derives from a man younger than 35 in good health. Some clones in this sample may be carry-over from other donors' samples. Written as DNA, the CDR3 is TGTGCCAGGCAGACAGGGGCCGCCAAAAACATTCAGTACTTC. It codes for CARQTGAAKNIQYF.